The 22 T cell receptor beta chains in this list originate from one sample, sequenced in a study of shared clonotypes between healthy human individuals. Only in-frame clones appear in the TCRdb table, and some are missing; sequencing was by immunoSEQ multiplex PCR. Of hundreds of thousands of clones listed, about 90% were seen once; the top ten hold approximately 22%. CD45RO-negative CD8 cells positively selected for CCR7 made up the naive population, which excluded terminally differentiated effector memory CD45RA+ cells. Sequences were obtained from naive CD8+ T cells sorted from blood. The receptors were sampled from a man aged 25-45 years in good health.

The chain has TRBV28 and TRBJ2-7; 11 bases agree with TRBD2. Germline CDR1 reads MDHEN; CDR2 reads SYDVKM. V shed 5 bases, J shed 3 bases, and the junction held 6 bases outside the gene matches. The CDR3 is 15 residues long. CDR3 sequence (DNA): TGTGCCAGCAGTCCGGGACTAGCGGTAAACTACGAGCAGTACTTC. Translating gives CASSPGLAVNYEQYF.

The chain links TRBV27 to TRBJ1-1; D is ambiguous. V was shortened by 4 bases and J by 5 bases, with 11 bases between the two germline ends. CDR1 and CDR2 from the germline V gene are MNHEY and SMNVEV (reference sequence). The length of the CDR3 is 13 residues. The CDR3 loop reads CASSWGLVTEAFF. CDR3 DNA sequence: TGTGCCAGCAGTTGGGGATTGGTGACTGAAGCTTTCTTT.

V usage is TRBV5-4 and J usage is TRBJ2-7; D unresolved. V was pared by 4 bases and J by 1 base, with 12 bases between. This CDR3 has 14 residues. In germline, CDR1 is SGHNT, CDR2 YYREEE (reference sequence). The CDR3 bases are TGTGCCAGCAGCGACCCGGGCAGGTCCTACGAGCAGTACTTC. Amino acid sequence: CASSDPGRSYEQYF.

This chain uses TRBV28 with TRBJ1-5; D is possibly TRBD1 (5 bases). The CDR3 runs 15 residues. V lost 3 bases to trimming and J lost 2 bases, with 11 bases between them. The V gene's germline CDR1 is MDHEN and CDR2 SYDVKM. The CDR3 DNA follows: TGTGCCAGCAGTTTGGGGGGTGTTGGCAATCAGCCCCAGCATTTT. Its translation is CASSLGGVGNQPQHF. Full variable domain (missing parts from reference TRBV28 and TRBJ1-5): DVKVTQSSRYLVKRTGEKVFLECVQDMDHENMFWYRQDPGLGLRLIYFSYDVKMKEKGDIPEGYSVSREKKERFSLILESASTNQTSMYLCASSLGGVGNQPQHFGDGTRLSIL.

The table lists this clone with a count of one. This chain uses TRBV7-8 with TRBJ2-7, with a tentative D call TRBD1 (6 bases). The CDR3 consists of 15 residues. Germline loops: CDR1 SGHVS, CDR2 FQNEAQ. V lost 5 bases to trimming and J lost 2 bases, with 16 bases between them. CDR3 in amino acids: CASSLNQGPPYEQYF. The CDR3 DNA sequence: TGTGCCAGCAGCCTAAATCAGGGGCCCCCCTACGAGCAGTACTTC. Full variable domain (outside the CDR3, taken from reference TRBV7-8 and TRBJ2-7): GAGVSQSPRYKVAKRGQDVALRCDPISGHVSLFWYQQALGQGPEFLTYFQNEAQLDKSGLPSDRFFAERPEGSVSTLKIQRTQQEDSAVYLCASSLNQGPPYEQYFGPGTRLTVT.

This chain joins TRBV7-9 and TRBJ2-7; D is possibly TRBD1 (6 bases). Germline CDR1 is SEHNR and CDR2 is FQNEAQ (reference sequence). V was pared by 4 bases and J by 6 bases, with 13 bases between. CDR3 length: 13 amino acids. CDR3 amino acids: CASSYRDSSEQYF. CDR3 coding DNA: TGTGCCAGCAGCTACAGGGATTCCAGCGAGCAGTACTTC.

V is TRBV28 and J is TRBJ2-3; tentatively, D is TRBD2 (5 bases). The ends were cut back, 4 bases at V and 1 base at J, with 12 bases in the middle. Germline CDR1 is MDHEN and CDR2 is SYDVKM. The CDR3 runs to 15 residues. Here the CDR3 DNA reads TGTGCCAGCAGTTGGGTGGGAGTGGGCACAGATACGCAGTATTTT. It yields the protein CASSWVGVGTDTQYF.

This rearrangement joins TRBV4-2 to TRBJ1-1; no reliable D call. There are 13 residues in the CDR3. Trimming took off 1 base at V and 5 bases at J, with 8 bases between the two ends. Germline loops: CDR1 LGHNA, CDR2 YNFKEQ. The DNA for the CDR3 is TGTGCCAGCAGCCAAGGGAAGGGAACTGAAGCTTTCTTT. It specifies CASSQGKGTEAFF.

This chain uses TRBV28 with TRBJ2-7; the D call may be TRBD1 or TRBD2 (5 bases each). V lost 4 bases and J 4 bases, leaving 17 bases between the germline ends. Germline-derived CDR1 and CDR2 are MDHEN and SYDVKM. The CDR3 extends over 15 amino acids. The CDR3 DNA reads TGTGCCAGCAGTTCCCCCGGGACGATGAGGTACGAGCAGTACTTC. Translated, it gives CASSSPGTMRYEQYF.

The chain joins TRBV5-5 to TRBJ2-5, with a tentative D call TRBD2 (5 bases). Germline CDR1 SGHKS, CDR2 YYEKEE (reference sequence). This CDR3 region has 18 residues. The V end lost 0 bases, the J end lost 3 bases, and 21 bases lay between the germline ends. The CDR3 sequence is CASSLGHRGSEEKETQYF. The CDR3 DNA reads as TGTGCCAGCAGCTTGGGACATAGAGGGAGTGAAGAAAAAGAGACCCAGTACTTC.

The rearrangement links TRBV4-3 to TRBJ2-1; either TRBD1 or TRBD2 may fit D (5 bases each). The germline gives CDR1 LGHNA, CDR2 YSLEER. V was pared by 2 bases and J by 2 bases, with 16 bases between. The CDR3 extends over 17 amino acids. CDR3 region: CASSQYPPGLAYNEQFF. The CDR3 DNA sequence: TGCGCCAGCAGCCAATATCCACCGGGGCTGGCCTACAATGAGCAGTTCTTC.

This chain connects TRBV28 to TRBJ2-7; D may be TRBD2 (6 bases). V was cut by 6 bases and J by 9 bases, with 21 bases left in between. CDR1 and CDR2 (germline): MDHEN, SYDVKM. This CDR3 region has 14 residues. DNA of the CDR3: TGTGCCAGCAGAGAGAGAGCGGGCCCCCAACTGCAGTACTTC. Translation: CASRERAGPQLQYF.

V and J are TRBV9 and TRBJ2-2, with 9 bases matching TRBD1. V was clipped by 0 bases and J by 4 bases; unmatched bases: 4. Germline V gene sequence: CDR1 SGDLS, CDR2 YYNGEE. CDR3 size: 16 residues. As DNA, the CDR3 is TGTGCCAGCAGCGTAGGCCGGACAGGGGCCACCGGGGAGCTGTTTTTT. Translating gives CASSVGRTGATGELFF.

V usage is TRBV7-8 and J usage is TRBJ2-1; 9 bases line up with TRBD2. This CDR3 has 17 amino acids. Trimming at V came to 5 bases and at J to 4 bases, leaving 12 bases not matched to a gene. Looked up from germline, CDR1 is SGHVS and CDR2 is FQNEAQ. The CDR3 nucleotides read TGTGCCAGCAGCCTAATCCCGGGGACTAGCAGATACAATGAGCAGTTCTTC. Translation gives CASSLIPGTSRYNEQFF.

The chain joins TRBV7-9 to TRBJ1-3, with 9 bases that match TRBD1. Looked up from germline, CDR1 is SEHNR and CDR2 is FQNEAQ (reference sequence). The CDR3 is made up of 15 amino acids. J was trimmed by 4 bases and V by 5 bases; bases with no gene match: 6. The CDR3 reads CASSSTQGAGNTIYF. In DNA form, the CDR3 reads TGTGCCAGCAGCAGCACACAGGGGGCAGGAAACACCATATATTTT. The full variable domain, with the rest looked up from reference TRBV7-9 and TRBJ1-3, is DTGVSQNPRHKITKRGQNVTFRCDPISEHNRLYWYRQTLGQGPEFLTYFQNEAQLEKSRLLSDRFSAERPKGSFSTLEIQRTEQGDSAMYLCASSSTQGAGNTIYFGEGSWLTVV.

The genes are TRBV6-6 and TRBJ1-1; the D gene is possibly TRBD1 (5 bases). CDR3 length equals 16 residues. CDR1 is MNHNY and CDR2 is SVGAGI in the germline V gene (reference sequence). Between the trimmed V and J ends, which lost 0 bases and 0 bases, there was a span of 11 bases. As DNA, the CDR3 is TGTGCCAGCAGTTACTCGTGGGCGGACATGAACACTGAAGCTTTCTTT. As protein: CASSYSWADMNTEAFF.

The chain recombines TRBV28 with TRBJ2-7; no definite D call. Germline V gives CDR1 MDHEN, CDR2 SYDVKM. V was trimmed by 2 bases and J by 3 bases, leaving 14 bases between them. There are 15 residues in the CDR3. Here the CDR3 DNA reads TGTGCCAGCAGTTTACTACGCGGTAATTACTACGAGCAGTACTTC. This encodes CASSLLRGNYYEQYF. Filled out from reference TRBV28 and TRBJ2-7, the complete variable domain reads DVKVTQSSRYLVKRTGEKVFLECVQDMDHENMFWYRQDPGLGLRLIYFSYDVKMKEKGDIPEGYSVSREKKERFSLILESASTNQTSMYLCASSLLRGNYYEQYFGPGTRLTVT.

V is TRBV19 and J is TRBJ2-2; D not certain. V dropped 8 bases and J dropped 1 base, with 8 bases sitting between them. Germline-derived CDR1 and CDR2 are LNHDA and SQIVND (reference sequence). There are 13 residues in the CDR3. The DNA for the CDR3 is TGTGCCAGTCTGGACCTGAACACCGGGGAGCTGTTTTTT. It is translated as CASLDLNTGELFF.

This rearrangement joins TRBV6-5 to TRBJ2-7; D not resolved. Trimming took 2 bases from V and 6 from J, leaving 8 bases between them. The CDR3 sequence is 12 residues long. From germline, CDR1 is MNHEY and CDR2 SVGAGI. CDR3 region: CASSYGQLEQYF. The CDR3 bases are TGTGCCAGCAGTTACGGGCAGCTCGAGCAGTACTTC.

The V gene is TRBV10-1, the J gene TRBJ2-1; 11 positions agree with TRBD2. Germline V gene lookup returns CDR1 WNHNN and CDR2 SYGVQD (reference sequence). This CDR3 is built from 19 residues. The V segment lost 3 bases and the J segment 3 bases; nucleotides outside the gene matches: 13. Written as DNA, the CDR3 is TGCGCCAGCAGTGAAAAGGGCTCTAGCGGGAGGCAGCTCTACAATGAGCAGTTCTTC. This codes for CASSEKGSSGRQLYNEQFF.

The chain has TRBV5-6 and TRBJ2-2, with 9 bases that match TRBD2. This CDR3 contains 15 residues. Germline V gene lookup returns CDR1 SGHDT and CDR2 YYEEEE. After removal of 4 bases from V and 5 bases from J, the junction contained 6 bases not matched to a gene. CDR3 loop: CASSLAGLATGELFF. In DNA, the CDR3 is TGTGCCAGCAGCCTCGCGGGACTAGCAACCGGGGAGCTGTTTTTT.

This sequence joins TRBV6-5 and TRBJ2-5; 7 nucleotides agree with TRBD1. Germline CDR1 and CDR2: MNHEY and SVGAGI. CDR3 length equals 14 residues. The V and J ends lost 7 bases and 5 bases, in that order; junction bases with no gene match: 10. CDR3 in amino acids: CASKGAWGEETQYF. CDR3 bases: TGTGCCAGCAAGGGGGCTTGGGGTGAGGAGACCCAGTACTTC.